This entry concerns a single TCR beta chain. The antigen remains unidentified. TCRdb reprocessed the 5' RACE reads via MiXCR and lists one record per CDR3 protein. The sample has roughly 500,000 distinct CDR3 sequences, over 20% seen once. Trimming shortened V by 4 bases and J by 8 bases, and 21 bases separated the two germline ends. Germline CDR1 SEHNR, CDR2 FQNEAQ (reference sequence). The CDR3 loop spans 16 amino acids. The sample originates from a study of T-cell memory formation after mild COVID-19. Points from the study as a whole: Researchers could not confirm that second-wave clones peaking on day 37 targeted SARS-CoV-2. CD4/CD8 balance characterized clones contracting day 15 to 85, and CD4+ skew characterized later expanders. The CD4+ clones that contracted clustered mainly within CM and EM, and the CD8+ clones concentrated in EMRA.

Material: PBMCs or a T cell subset sorted from them (not recorded which). The chain joins TRBV7-9 to TRBJ2-1; a weak D match, TRBD1 (6 bases). The source is an adult woman who had mild COVID-19 (a few samples of this study predate the infection). Cell type and time point are not known. The chain's CDR3 is CASSSSFRDNRDEQFF. The CDR3 region has the DNA TGTGCCAGCAGCTCATCCTTCCGGGACAACCGCGATGAGCAGTTCTTC.